One sample yielded the 16 T cell receptor beta chains listed below, sequenced in a study of T cell repertoires in cytomegalovirus infection. TCRdb fed the reads into MiXCR, producing one record per CDR3 protein. The sample carries around 530,000 distinct CDR3 sequences, around a quarter recorded once. Material for sequencing was PBMCs. Receptors were obtained from a human donor in good health (CMV status not recorded). Some clones in this sample may be carry-over from other donors' samples.

The chain is built from TRBV11-3 and TRBJ2-7; D assignment may be TRBD1 or TRBD2 (6 bases each). Germline V CDR1 and CDR2: SGHNT, YENEEA. Trimming took 1 base from V and 3 from J, leaving 13 bases between them. This CDR3 spans 15 amino acids. In DNA form, the CDR3 reads TGTGCCAGCAGCTTAGCGGGGGCAGCCCTCTACGAGCAGTACGTC. It specifies CASSLAGAALYEQYV.

The chain uses TRBV11-3 and TRBJ1-5, with TRBD1 as a possible D gene (6 bases). V was trimmed by 4 bases and J by 0 bases, leaving 19 bases between them. Looked up from germline, CDR1 is SGHNT and CDR2 is YENEEA. The CDR3 is 18 residues long. CDR3 sequence: CASSYYRFSGDSNQPQHF. DNA of the CDR3: TGTGCCAGCAGCTACTATCGGTTTTCAGGGGATAGCAATCAGCCCCAGCATTTT.

The chain couples TRBV12-3 or TRBV12-4 to TRBJ2-5, with D possibly being TRBD2 (5 bases). V was shortened by 6 bases and J by 3 bases, with 11 bases between the two germline ends. The length of the CDR3 is 13 residues. The CDR3 DNA is TGTGCCAGCAGCCATGACGGGAAAGAGACCCAGTACTTC. Residues: CASSHDGKETQYF.

This clonotype has a count of ten or more. This chain joins TRBV7-2 and TRBJ2-1; D gene uncertain. With 1 base removed from V and 5 bases from J, the gap between germline ends came to 6 bases. Germline-derived CDR1 and CDR2 are SGHTA and FQGNSA. This CDR3 has 13 amino acids. CDR3 loop: CASSLETNNEQFF. DNA of the CDR3: TGTGCCAGCAGCTTAGAGACCAACAATGAGCAGTTCTTC.

V is TRBV29-1 and J is TRBJ1-2; no definite D call. V lost 3 bases and J 4 bases, leaving 9 bases between the germline ends. This CDR3 has 12 amino acids. Germline CDR1 SQVTM, CDR2 ANQGSEA. The CDR3 is CSVEKGSYGYTF. CDR3 in DNA: TGCAGCGTTGAGAAGGGAAGCTATGGCTACACCTTC. The variable domain in full, with the rest retrieved from reference TRBV29-1 and TRBJ1-2, is SAVISQKPSRDICQRGTSLTIQCQVDSQVTMMFWYRQQPGQSLTLIATANQGSEATYESGFVIDKFPISRPNLTFSTLTVSNMSPEDSSIYLCSVEKGSYGYTFGSGTRLTVV.

This clonotype was recorded at least ten times. The chain couples TRBV7-2 to TRBJ2-2; 7 positions match TRBD2. Per the germline V gene, CDR1 is SGHTA and CDR2 is FQGNSA. The CDR3 spans 16 residues. The ends lost 5 bases at V and 3 bases at J; junction bases unmatched: 9. CDR3 residues: CASSRPGLKYTGELFF. The CDR3 DNA sequence: TGTGCCAGCAGCCGACCGGGACTAAAATACACCGGGGAGCTGTTTTTT. Complete variable domain (other parts from reference TRBV7-2 and TRBJ2-2): GAGVSQSPSNKVTEKGKDVELRCDPISGHTALYWYRQSLGQGLEFLIYFQGNSAPDKSGLPSDRFSAERTGGSVSTLTIQRTQQEDSAVYLCASSRPGLKYTGELFFGEGSRLTVL.

J is TRBJ2-2 and V is TRBV9; TRBD1 aligns across 10 bases. Germline V lookup: CDR1 SGDLS, CDR2 YYNGEE. V gave up 0 bases and J gave up 4 bases; unmatched junction bases: 21. The CDR3 consists of 22 residues. CDR3 protein: CASSVVGSDYGSGTGATGELFF. CDR3 nucleotides: TGTGCCAGCAGCGTAGTCGGGAGCGACTACGGCTCCGGGACAGGGGCCACCGGGGAGCTGTTTTTT.

This clonotype was detected only a few times. J is TRBJ2-2 and V is TRBV7-9; D might be TRBD1 (5 bases). Trimming cost V 0 bases and J 0 bases, with 5 bases left between them. Germline V gene sequence: CDR1 SEHNR, CDR2 FQNEAQ (reference sequence). The CDR3 has 15 residues. This chain's CDR3 is CASSLAGPNTGELFF. In nucleotides, the CDR3 is TGTGCCAGCAGCTTAGCGGGGCCGAACACCGGGGAGCTGTTTTTT.

This chain's CDR3 is CASSPGDNYGYTF. CDR3 DNA sequence: TGTGCCAGCAGTCCAGGGGATAACTATGGCTACACCTTC. The gene calls are TRBV28 and TRBJ1-2, with D perhaps matching TRBD1 (6 bases). From germline, CDR1 is MDHEN and CDR2 SYDVKM. There are 13 residues in the CDR3. Trimming removed 5 bases from V and 1 base from J, with 8 bases in between.

This rearrangement joins TRBV30 to TRBJ2-5; D possibly uses TRBD1 or TRBD2 (6 bases each). The CDR3 is 14 amino acids. V shed 0 bases and J shed 5 bases, with 13 bases lying between them. The germline gives CDR1 GTSNPN, CDR2 SVGIG (reference sequence). CDR3 nucleotides: TGTGCCTGGAGTGTACGGGGGCCGGGGGAGACCCAGTACTTC. The encoded protein is CAWSVRGPGETQYF.

This clonotype appeared a few times. V gene TRBV18 combines with J gene TRBJ1-1; D is unresolved. Trimming took off 3 bases at V and 4 bases at J, with 9 bases between the two ends. Germline V CDR1 and CDR2: KGHSH, LQKENI. The CDR3 covers 13 residues. The DNA for the CDR3 is TGTGCCAGCTCACCCTTTGCTGGCACTGAAGCTTTCTTT. Amino acids: CASSPFAGTEAFF.

The sample holds a few counts of this clonotype. The V gene is TRBV20-1, the J gene TRBJ2-1; maybe TRBD2 (6 bases). Germline V gives CDR1 DFQATT, CDR2 SNEGSKA (reference sequence). Trimming took off 3 bases at V and 0 bases at J, with 15 bases between the two ends. The CDR3 runs to 16 residues. The CDR3 loop is CSASRAGRSSYNEQFF. The CDR3 DNA sequence: TGCAGTGCTAGTAGAGCGGGCCGTAGCTCCTACAATGAGCAGTTCTTC.

This sequence joins TRBV19 and TRBJ2-1, with D possibly being TRBD1 or TRBD2 (6 bases each). The CDR3 has 13 amino acids. Germline CDR1 LNHDA, CDR2 SQIVND (reference sequence). Trimming cost V 8 bases and J 6 bases, with 14 bases left between them. CDR3 nucleotide sequence: TGTGCCAGTGGGAGGACAGTCATCAATGAGCAGTTCTTC. Residues: CASGRTVINEQFF.

CDR3 in amino acids: CASSLALERSTGELFF. In DNA form, the CDR3 reads TGTGCCAGCAGCTTAGCCCTAGAGAGGAGCACCGGGGAGCTGTTTTTT. J is TRBJ2-2 and V is TRBV7-6; D is undetermined. From germline, CDR1 is SGHVS and CDR2 FNYEAQ. The CDR3 spans 16 residues. Trimming left V 0 bases short and J 4 bases short, with 12 bases between. Using reference TRBV7-6 and TRBJ2-2 for the parts outside the CDR3, the full variable domain is GAGVSQSPRYKVTKRGQDVALRCDPISGHVSLYWYRQALGQGPEFLTYFNYEAQQDKSGLPNDRFSAERPEGSISTLTIQRTEQRDSAMYRCASSLALERSTGELFFGEGSRLTVL.

This clonotype was detected a few times. The V gene is TRBV7-2, the J gene TRBJ1-5, with TRBD1 identical over 9 bases. Germline trimming cut 6 bases from V and 5 bases from J; bases unmatched to any gene: 5. Germline-derived CDR1 and CDR2 are SGHTA and FQGNSA. CDR3 length equals 14 residues. The CDR3 region has the DNA TGTGCCAGCAGGTTACAGGGGGCGCATCAGCCCCAGCATTTT. Its protein is CASRLQGAHQPQHF.

The chain couples TRBV6-1 to TRBJ2-1; D is ambiguous. The CDR3 is 13 amino acids. Trimming pared 5 bases from V and 2 bases from J, leaving 7 bases between. From germline, CDR1 is MNHNS and CDR2 SASEGT. CDR3 amino acids: CASSWATYNEQFF. The CDR3 region has the DNA TGTGCCAGCAGTTGGGCGACCTACAATGAGCAGTTCTTC.